The subject of this entry is one T cell receptor (beta chain). The target antigen is unknown. CD45RO-negative, CCR7-positively selected cells formed the naive CD8 fraction, excluding terminally differentiated effector memory CD45RA+ cells. Donors were Caucasian adults residing in Nashville, Tennessee, USA. This sample is drawn from a study of shared clonotypes between healthy human individuals. Study-level information: CD4 naive and CD4 memory each took three plates per donor, while CD8 naive took two and CD8 memory one. Whole-study results and caveats: Since donors were few, the genetic and exposure-history diversity represented was limited. The generation probabilities recorded for non-shared clonotypes fell below those of clonotypes shared by all four donors.

The repertoire was sequenced with immunoSEQ multiplex PCR; TCRdb's copy has only in-frame clones and lacks some. The table includes 600,000 or so clones, 95% to 98% detected once. The sample comprised naive CD8+ T cells sorted from blood. The TCR comes from a young man in good health.

CDR3 loop: CASSSPDSFHEQYF. For the CDR3, the DNA is TGTGCCAGCAGCTCCCCGGACAGTTTCCACGAGCAGTACTTC. V gene TRBV7-9 combines with J gene TRBJ2-7; tentative D call: TRBD1 (6 bases). Germline V gene data show CDR1 as SEHNR and CDR2 as FQNEAQ (reference sequence). V was clipped by 4 bases and J by 5 bases, with 15 bases between them. This CDR3 region has 14 residues.